Below, 19 T cell receptor beta chains from the same sample are listed, as sequenced in a study of T cells after yellow fever vaccination. Using its own MiXCR run on the 5' RACE reads, TCRdb lists one record per CDR3 protein. The sample lists hundreds of thousands of distinct CDR3 sequences, around an eighth occurring once. The material sequenced was PBMCs, taken on the day of the yellow fever booster vaccination. Receptors originate from a man younger than 45 who received the YFV17D yellow fever vaccine.

A few counts support this clonotype. J is TRBJ2-7 and V is TRBV27; D uncertain. Trimming pared 0 bases from V and 2 bases from J, leaving 11 bases between. The CDR3 is 15 residues long. Germline CDR1 is MNHEY and CDR2 is SMNVEV (reference sequence). As DNA, the CDR3 is TGTGCCAGCAGTTTATCTCTGACTGCTACCTACGAGCAGTACTTC. Its translation: CASSLSLTATYEQYF.

Only a few counts were recorded for this clonotype. The CDR3 protein is CATSDLALGELFF. CDR3 sequence (DNA): TGTGCCACCAGTGATTTGGCCTTGGGGGAGCTGTTTTTT. The chain couples TRBV24-1 to TRBJ2-2; D is unclear. In germline, CDR1 is KGHDR, CDR2 SFDVKD. Trimming took off 0 bases at V and 8 bases at J, with 6 bases between the two ends. The CDR3 runs 13 residues.

This rearrangement joins TRBV5-1 to TRBJ2-2; D perhaps matches TRBD1 (6 bases). V was shortened by 6 bases and J by 2 bases, with 14 bases between the two germline ends. Per the germline V gene, CDR1 is SGHRS and CDR2 is YFSETQ. CDR3 length equals 15 residues. CDR3 in amino acids: CASTRVGGNTGELFF. The CDR3, as DNA: TGCGCCAGCACGCGCGTAGGGGGAAACACCGGGGAGCTGTTTTTT. Using reference TRBV5-1 and TRBJ2-2 for the parts outside the CDR3, the full variable domain is KAGVTQTPRYLIKTRGQQVTLSCSPISGHRSVSWYQQTPGQGLQFLFEYFSETQRNKGNFPGRFSGRQFSNSRSEMNVSTLELGDSALYLCASTRVGGNTGELFFGEGSRLTVL.

This clonotype came up a few times. The chain is built from TRBV4-2 and TRBJ1-2; the D is unclear. V lost 4 bases, J lost 3 bases, and 9 bases lay in between. The germline V gene encodes CDR1 LGHNA and CDR2 YNFKEQ. The CDR3 is 13 amino acids. The CDR3 reads CASSRTDDYGYTF. The CDR3 DNA reads as TGTGCCAGCAGCCGGACTGACGACTATGGCTACACCTTC.

This clonotype was observed a few times. The CDR3, as DNA: TGCAGCGTTGAAGGAGCGAATGAGCAGTTCTTC. It specifies CSVEGANEQFF. V and J are TRBV29-1 and TRBJ2-1; D gene uncertain. Trimming took off 1 base at V and 7 bases at J, with 5 bases between the two ends. Per germline, CDR1 SQVTM and CDR2 ANQGSEA. This CDR3 has 11 residues.

This clonotype was counted a few times. V usage is TRBV10-3 and J usage is TRBJ1-2; 9 nucleotides line up with TRBD1. Germline lookup yields CDR1 ENHRY and CDR2 SYGVKD. Germline trimming cut 4 bases from V and 6 bases from J; bases unmatched to any gene: 3. This CDR3 spans 13 amino acids. The CDR3 protein is CAISGNRGHGYTF. The CDR3 DNA reads as TGTGCCATCAGTGGAAACAGGGGGCATGGCTACACCTTC.

This clonotype showed up just a few times. This chain's CDR3 is CASSLVPGNQPQHF. The CDR3 DNA sequence: TGTGCCAGCAGCTTAGTCCCGGGTAATCAGCCCCAGCATTTT. The gene calls are TRBV7-2 and TRBJ1-5; unclear D gene. The CDR3 spans 14 residues. Germline V gene sequence: CDR1 SGHTA, CDR2 FQGNSA. V lost 1 base and J lost 4, with 8 bases in between.

The J gene is TRBJ2-1, the V gene TRBV20-1; 11 bases are a match to TRBD2. The V segment lost 6 bases and the J segment 4 bases; nucleotides outside the gene matches: 8. There are 15 residues in the CDR3. The germline V gene encodes CDR1 DFQATT and CDR2 SNEGSKA (reference sequence). The CDR3 coding sequence is TGCAGTGCCAAAGGACTAGCGGGCGCGTACAATGAGCAGTTCTTC. Encoded protein: CSAKGLAGAYNEQFF.

This clonotype has more than one count but fewer than ten. The J gene is TRBJ2-5, the V gene TRBV27; D may correspond to TRBD1 or TRBD2 (5 bases each). Trimming removed 6 bases at V and 7 bases at J, with 24 bases between. The CDR3 spans 16 residues. Germline CDR1 reads MNHEY; CDR2 reads SMNVEV (reference sequence). This CDR3 reads CASSPLPRDPKGTQYF. For the CDR3, the DNA is TGTGCCAGCAGCCCCCTCCCCCGGGACCCCAAGGGGACCCAGTACTTC.

This clonotype was recorded at least ten times. The gene calls are TRBV12-3 or TRBV12-4 and TRBJ1-1, with 9 bases aligning to TRBD1. V shed 5 bases, J shed 4 bases, and the junction held 5 bases outside the gene matches. CDR3 length: 14 residues. CDR3 residues: CASSPTGGFTEAFF. The CDR3 DNA is TGTGCCAGCAGTCCGACAGGGGGGTTCACTGAAGCTTTCTTT.

The J gene is TRBJ1-2, the V gene TRBV20-1, with D maybe TRBD1 (5 bases). V was pared by 2 bases and J by 7 bases, with 8 bases between. This CDR3 spans 11 amino acids. Germline CDR1 reads DFQATT; CDR2 reads SNEGSKA (reference sequence). The CDR3: CSARMTAGYTF. The CDR3 DNA is TGCAGTGCTAGAATGACAGCTGGCTACACCTTC.

The chain has TRBV15 and TRBJ2-5, with 7 bases lining up with TRBD2. The CDR3 spans 15 residues. Germline-derived CDR1 and CDR2 are LNHNV and YYDKDF (reference sequence). V lost 5 bases to trimming and J lost 5 bases; unmatched junction nucleotides: 11. In nucleotides, the CDR3 is TGTGCCACCAGCCAGCGGGGCGGGGATTGGGAGACCCAGTACTTC. Translated: CATSQRGGDWETQYF.

This clonotype has more than one count but fewer than ten. The gene calls are TRBV10-3 and TRBJ1-5; D is undetermined. This CDR3 spans 14 amino acids. V lost 8 bases and J 2 bases, leaving 13 bases between the germline ends. CDR1 and CDR2 (germline): ENHRY, SYGVKD. In nucleotides, the CDR3 is TGTGCCATCGGTGGCGGGGTAGGCAATCAGCCCCAGCATTTT. It is translated as CAIGGGVGNQPQHF.

This clonotype was observed a handful of times. The chain joins TRBV6-5 to TRBJ2-3; 7 bases agree with TRBD1. Germline V gene data show CDR1 as MNHEY and CDR2 as SVGAGI. V gave up 2 bases and J gave up 6 bases; unmatched junction bases: 8. The CDR3 extends over 15 amino acids. In DNA, the CDR3 is TGTGCCAGCAGTTACGCTAGAGGGGGCGGGGATACGCAGTATTTT. Its translation is CASSYARGGGDTQYF.

A word on this clonotype: A read error may produce the germline difference seen at one junction end. V gene TRBV12-3 or TRBV12-4 combines with J gene TRBJ2-2; TRBD1 matches at 7 bases. The CDR3 runs 17 residues. CDR3 coding DNA: TGTGCCTGCAGCCTTCTGACCTCGACAGGGCACACCGGGGAGCTGTTTTTT. Translated: CACSLLTSTGHTGELFF.

This clonotype was seen more than once but under ten times. The V call is TRBV5-1, the J call TRBJ1-1; D is ambiguous. The germline V and J ends were trimmed by 1 base and 3 bases, with 13 bases remaining between them. Germline CDR1 is SGHRS and CDR2 is YFSETQ. The CDR3 totals 15 residues. CDR3 amino acids: CASSLSSRFDTEAFF. DNA of the CDR3: TGCGCCAGCAGCTTGTCCTCCAGGTTCGACACTGAAGCTTTCTTT.

This clonotype was detected only a few times. This rearrangement joins TRBV12-3 or TRBV12-4 to TRBJ1-1; maybe TRBD1 (5 bases). The CDR3 covers 13 residues. Trimming left V 6 bases short and J 4 bases short, with 12 bases between. The CDR3 region has the DNA TGTGCCAGCAGCACAGGACGGGTCACTGAAGCTTTCTTT. Amino acids: CASSTGRVTEAFF.

There are many counts of this clonotype. V is TRBV9 and J is TRBJ2-5, with TRBD2 matching 11 bases. The junction had 9 bases not matched to a gene; V was cut back by 0 bases and J by 2 bases. The CDR3 covers 18 residues. Germline CDR1 and CDR2: SGDLS and YYNGEE. The DNA for the CDR3 is TGTGCCAGCAGCGTAGATGGTAGCGGGAGGGCTAAGCAAGAGACCCAGTACTTC. It is translated as CASSVDGSGRAKQETQYF.

This chain links TRBV9 with TRBJ2-4, with D perhaps TRBD1 or TRBD2 (5 bases each). Germline assignment: CDR1 SGDLS and CDR2 YYNGEE. Trimming left V 6 bases short and J 0 bases short, with 13 bases between. The CDR3 is 15 amino acids. The CDR3: CASNWDGLAKNIQYF. Here the CDR3 DNA reads TGTGCCAGCAACTGGGACGGATTAGCCAAAAACATTCAGTACTTC.